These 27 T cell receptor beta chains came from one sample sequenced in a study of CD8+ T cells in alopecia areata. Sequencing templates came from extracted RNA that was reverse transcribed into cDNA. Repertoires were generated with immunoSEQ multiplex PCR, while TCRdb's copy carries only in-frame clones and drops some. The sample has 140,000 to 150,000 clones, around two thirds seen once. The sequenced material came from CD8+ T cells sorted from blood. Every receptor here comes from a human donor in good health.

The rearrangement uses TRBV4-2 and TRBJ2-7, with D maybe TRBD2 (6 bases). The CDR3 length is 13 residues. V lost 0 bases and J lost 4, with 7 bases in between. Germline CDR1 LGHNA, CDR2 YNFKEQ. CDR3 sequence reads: CASSQEEGYEQYF. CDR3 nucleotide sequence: TGTGCCAGCAGCCAAGAGGAGGGTTACGAGCAGTACTTC.

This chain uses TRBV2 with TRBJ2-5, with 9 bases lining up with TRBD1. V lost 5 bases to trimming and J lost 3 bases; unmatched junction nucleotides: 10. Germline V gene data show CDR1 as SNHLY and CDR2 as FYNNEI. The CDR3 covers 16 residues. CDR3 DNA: TGTGCCAGCAGTACTTCACTACAGGGGGCTGAAGAGACCCAGTACTTC. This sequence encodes CASSTSLQGAEETQYF.

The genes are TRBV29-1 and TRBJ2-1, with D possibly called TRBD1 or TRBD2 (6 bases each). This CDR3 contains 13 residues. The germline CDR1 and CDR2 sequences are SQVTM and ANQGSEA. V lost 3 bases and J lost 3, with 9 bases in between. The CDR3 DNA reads TGCAGCGTTGAGGAGGGGGGCTACAATGAGCAGTTCTTC. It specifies CSVEEGGYNEQFF.

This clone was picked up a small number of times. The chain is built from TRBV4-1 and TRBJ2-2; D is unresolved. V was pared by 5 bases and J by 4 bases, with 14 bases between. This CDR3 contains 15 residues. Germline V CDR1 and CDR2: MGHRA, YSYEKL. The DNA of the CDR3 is TGCGCCAGCAGCTACAGTCCCGGGCTCACCGGGGAGCTGTTTTTT. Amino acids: CASSYSPGLTGELFF.

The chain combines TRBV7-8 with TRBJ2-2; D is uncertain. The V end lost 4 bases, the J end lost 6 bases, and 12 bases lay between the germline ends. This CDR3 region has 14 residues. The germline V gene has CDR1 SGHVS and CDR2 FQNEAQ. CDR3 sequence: CASSYPVGAGELFF. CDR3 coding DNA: TGTGCCAGCAGCTACCCCGTTGGGGCCGGGGAGCTGTTTTTT.

In DNA form, the CDR3 reads TGTGCCAGCAGCACAGGCGGCCAGCCCCAGCATTTT. Residues: CASSTGGQPQHF. V and J are TRBV7-9 and TRBJ1-5, with D tentatively TRBD1 (5 bases). The V end lost 5 bases, the J end lost 7 bases, and 9 bases lay between the germline ends. CDR3 length: 12 residues. Germline V CDR1 and CDR2: SEHNR, FQNEAQ (reference sequence).

Here the CDR3 DNA reads TGTGCCAGCAGCTTAGGGGGGGAAACTGAAGCTTTCTTT. It encodes CASSLGGETEAFF. The chain recombines TRBV7-9 with TRBJ1-1; D is perhaps TRBD1 (5 bases). Trimming took off 1 base at V and 5 bases at J, with 8 bases between the two ends. This CDR3 comprises 13 residues. Germline V gene data show CDR1 as SEHNR and CDR2 as FQNEAQ (reference sequence). Filled out from reference TRBV7-9 and TRBJ1-1, the complete variable domain reads DTGVSQNPRHKITKRGQNVTFRCDPISEHNRLYWYRQTLGQGPEFLTYFQNEAQLEKSRLLSDRFSAERPKGSFSTLEIQRTEQGDSAMYLCASSLGGETEAFFGQGTRLTVV.

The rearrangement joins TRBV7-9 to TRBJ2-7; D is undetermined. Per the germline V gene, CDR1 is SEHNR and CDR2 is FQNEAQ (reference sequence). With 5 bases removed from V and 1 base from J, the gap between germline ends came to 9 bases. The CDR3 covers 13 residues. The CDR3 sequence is CASSPTQSYEQYF. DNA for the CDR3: TGTGCCAGCAGCCCTACACAATCCTACGAGCAGTACTTC.

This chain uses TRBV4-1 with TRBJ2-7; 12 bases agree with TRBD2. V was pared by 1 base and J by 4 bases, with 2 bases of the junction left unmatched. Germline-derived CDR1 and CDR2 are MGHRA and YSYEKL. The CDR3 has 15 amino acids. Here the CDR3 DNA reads TGCGCCAGCAGCCAAGTTCTAGCGGGAGGGTACGAGCAGTACTTC. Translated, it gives CASSQVLAGGYEQYF.

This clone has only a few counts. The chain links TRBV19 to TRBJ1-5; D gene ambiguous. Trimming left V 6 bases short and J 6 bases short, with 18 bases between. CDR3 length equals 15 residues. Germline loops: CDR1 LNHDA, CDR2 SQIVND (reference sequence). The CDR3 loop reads CASSPLTAAGQPQHF. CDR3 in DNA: TGTGCCAGTAGCCCCTTGACGGCGGCTGGTCAGCCCCAGCATTTT.

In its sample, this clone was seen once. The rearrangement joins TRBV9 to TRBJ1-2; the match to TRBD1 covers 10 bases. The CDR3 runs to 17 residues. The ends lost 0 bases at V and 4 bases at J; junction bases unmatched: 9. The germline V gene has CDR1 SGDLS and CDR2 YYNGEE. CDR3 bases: TGTGCCAGCAGCGTAGATTTTCTAGGACAGGGGGTCTATGGCTACACCTTC. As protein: CASSVDFLGQGVYGYTF.

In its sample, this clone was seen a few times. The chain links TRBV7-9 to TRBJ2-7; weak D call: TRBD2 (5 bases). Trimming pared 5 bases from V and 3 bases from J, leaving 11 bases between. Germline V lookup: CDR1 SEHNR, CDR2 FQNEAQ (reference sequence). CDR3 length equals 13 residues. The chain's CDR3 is CASSPVGSYEQYF. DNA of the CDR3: TGTGCCAGCAGCCCCGTTGGGAGCTACGAGCAGTACTTC.

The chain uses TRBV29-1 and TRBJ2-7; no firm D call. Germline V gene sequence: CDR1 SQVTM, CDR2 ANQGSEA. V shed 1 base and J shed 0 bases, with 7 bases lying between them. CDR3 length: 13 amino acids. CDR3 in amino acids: CSVEVAVSYEQYF. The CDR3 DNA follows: TGCAGCGTTGAAGTGGCAGTCTCCTACGAGCAGTACTTC.

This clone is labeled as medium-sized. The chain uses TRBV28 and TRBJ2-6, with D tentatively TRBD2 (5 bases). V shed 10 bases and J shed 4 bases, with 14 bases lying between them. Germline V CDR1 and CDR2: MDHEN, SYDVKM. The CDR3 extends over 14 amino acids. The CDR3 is CATLRGVGANVLTF. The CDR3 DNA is TGTGCCACTTTACGGGGTGTCGGGGCCAACGTCCTGACTTTC.

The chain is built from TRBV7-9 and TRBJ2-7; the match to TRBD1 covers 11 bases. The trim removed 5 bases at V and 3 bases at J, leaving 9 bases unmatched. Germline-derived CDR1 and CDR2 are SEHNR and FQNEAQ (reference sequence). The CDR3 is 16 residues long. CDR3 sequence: CASSPSPGTGGYEQYF. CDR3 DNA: TGTGCCAGCAGCCCCAGTCCCGGGACAGGGGGCTACGAGCAGTACTTC.

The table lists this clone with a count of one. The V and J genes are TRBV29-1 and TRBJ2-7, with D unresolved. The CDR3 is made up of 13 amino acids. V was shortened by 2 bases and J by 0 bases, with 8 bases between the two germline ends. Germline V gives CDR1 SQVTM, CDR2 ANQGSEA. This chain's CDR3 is CSVESHYSYEQYF. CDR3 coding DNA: TGCAGCGTTGAATCGCACTACTCCTACGAGCAGTACTTC.

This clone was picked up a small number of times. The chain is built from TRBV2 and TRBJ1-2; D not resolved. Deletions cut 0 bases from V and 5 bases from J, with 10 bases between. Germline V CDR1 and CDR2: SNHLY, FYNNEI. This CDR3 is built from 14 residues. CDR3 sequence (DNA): TGTGCCAGCAGTGAAGCGTCGGCGGCGTATGGCTACACCTTC. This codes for CASSEASAAYGYTF.

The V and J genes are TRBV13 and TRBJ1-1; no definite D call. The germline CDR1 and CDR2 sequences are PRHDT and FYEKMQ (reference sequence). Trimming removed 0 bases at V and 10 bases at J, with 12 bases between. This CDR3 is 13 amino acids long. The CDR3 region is CASSLGRQKGAFF. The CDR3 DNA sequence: TGTGCCAGCAGCTTAGGCCGACAAAAGGGAGCTTTCTTT.

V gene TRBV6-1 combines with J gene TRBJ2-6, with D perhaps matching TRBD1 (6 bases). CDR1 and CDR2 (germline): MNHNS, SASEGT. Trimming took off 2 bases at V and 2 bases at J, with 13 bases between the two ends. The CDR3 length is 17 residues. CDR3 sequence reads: CASSETTGRPGANVLTF. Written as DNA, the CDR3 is TGTGCCAGCAGTGAAACTACAGGGCGCCCTGGGGCCAACGTCCTGACTTTC.

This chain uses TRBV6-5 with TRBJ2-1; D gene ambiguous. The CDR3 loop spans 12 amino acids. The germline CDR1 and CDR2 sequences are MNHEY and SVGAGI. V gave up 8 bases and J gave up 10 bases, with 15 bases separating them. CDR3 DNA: TGTGCCAGCGGAAGTACCTACTGGGAGCAGTTCTTC. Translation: CASGSTYWEQFF.

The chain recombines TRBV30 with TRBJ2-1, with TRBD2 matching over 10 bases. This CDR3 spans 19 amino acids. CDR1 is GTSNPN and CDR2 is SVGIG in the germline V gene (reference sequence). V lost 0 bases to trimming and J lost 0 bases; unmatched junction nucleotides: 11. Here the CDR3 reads CAWSVLIAGGGSSYNEQFF. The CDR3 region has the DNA TGTGCCTGGAGTGTACTAATAGCGGGAGGAGGTAGCTCCTACAATGAGCAGTTCTTC.

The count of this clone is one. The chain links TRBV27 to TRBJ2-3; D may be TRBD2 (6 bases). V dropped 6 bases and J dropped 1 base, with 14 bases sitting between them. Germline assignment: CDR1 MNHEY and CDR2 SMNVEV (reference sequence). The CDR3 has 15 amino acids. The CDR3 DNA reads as TGTGCCAGCAGGCGAGGAGGGTTTCGCACAGATACGCAGTATTTT. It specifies CASRRGGFRTDTQYF.

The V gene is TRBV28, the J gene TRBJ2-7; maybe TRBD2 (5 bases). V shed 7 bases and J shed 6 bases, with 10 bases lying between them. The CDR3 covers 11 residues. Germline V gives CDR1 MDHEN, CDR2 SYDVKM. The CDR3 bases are TGTGCCAGCACCGGGGTACTCGAGCAGTACTTC. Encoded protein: CASTGVLEQYF.

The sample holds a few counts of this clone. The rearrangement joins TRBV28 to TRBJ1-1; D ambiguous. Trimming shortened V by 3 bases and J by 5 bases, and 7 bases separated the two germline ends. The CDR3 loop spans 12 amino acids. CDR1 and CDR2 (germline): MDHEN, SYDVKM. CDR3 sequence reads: CASSLWQTEAFF. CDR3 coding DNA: TGTGCCAGCAGTTTGTGGCAAACTGAAGCTTTCTTT.

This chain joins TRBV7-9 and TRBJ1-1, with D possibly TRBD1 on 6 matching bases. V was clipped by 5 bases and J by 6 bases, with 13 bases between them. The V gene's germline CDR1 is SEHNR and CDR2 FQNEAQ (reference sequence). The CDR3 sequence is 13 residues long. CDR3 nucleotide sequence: TGTGCCAGCAGCCAACAGGGATCCCCTGAAGCTTTCTTT. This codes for CASSQQGSPEAFF.

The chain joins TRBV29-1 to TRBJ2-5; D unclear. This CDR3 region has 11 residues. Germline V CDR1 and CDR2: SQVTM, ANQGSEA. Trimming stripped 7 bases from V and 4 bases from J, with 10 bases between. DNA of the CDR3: TGCAGCGGGAAGGGTGGAGAGACCCAGTACTTC. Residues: CSGKGGETQYF.

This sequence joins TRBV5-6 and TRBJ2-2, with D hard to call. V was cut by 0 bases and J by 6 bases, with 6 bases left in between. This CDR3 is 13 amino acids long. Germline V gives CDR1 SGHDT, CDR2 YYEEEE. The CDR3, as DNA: TGTGCCAGCAGCTTGGCCTACGCCGGGGAGCTGTTTTTT. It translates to CASSLAYAGELFF. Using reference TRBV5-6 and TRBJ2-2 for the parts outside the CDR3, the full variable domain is DAGVTQSPTHLIKTRGQQVTLRCSPKSGHDTVSWYQQALGQGPQFIFQYYEEEERQRGNFPDRFSGHQFPNYSSELNVNALLLGDSALYLCASSLAYAGELFFGEGSRLTVL.